This TCR beta chain was documented in a study of T cell clusters in autoimmune cytopenias. This CDR3 comprises 16 residues. Germline V lookup: CDR1 MNHEY, CDR2 SVGEGT. Each sample's input was about 250 ng genomic DNA, 30,000 to 45,000 genome equivalents. TRB was amplified by touch-down multiplex PCR, primer pools A and B combined. Each CDR3 protein gets one entry in TCRdb, which reprocessed the multiplex PCR reads and gives no DNA. The table lists thousands of distinct CDR3 sequences. The same specimen was also included in a second study, on T cell repertoires in aging, cancer and after chemotherapy.

The TCR originated in a human donor in good health. The chain carries TRBV6-2 or TRBV6-3 and TRBJ1-1; TCRdb reports TRBD1, a call that lacks DNA to check it against. Sequencing was done on a sample of peripheral blood. The CDR3 is CASSEEGYRVRTEAFF.